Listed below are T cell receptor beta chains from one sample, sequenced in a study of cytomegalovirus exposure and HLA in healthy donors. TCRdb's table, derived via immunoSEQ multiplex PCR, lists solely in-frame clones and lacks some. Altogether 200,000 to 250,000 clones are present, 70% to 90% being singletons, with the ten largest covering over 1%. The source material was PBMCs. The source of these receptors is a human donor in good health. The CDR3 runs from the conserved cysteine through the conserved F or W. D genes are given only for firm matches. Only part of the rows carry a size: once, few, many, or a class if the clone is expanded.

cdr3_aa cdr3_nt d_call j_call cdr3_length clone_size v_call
CASSFAENTEAFF TGTGCCAGCAGCTTCGCAGAAAACACTGAAGCTTTCTTT - TRBJ1-1 13 - TRBV7-9
CASSLSGTGSNQPQHF TGTGCCAGCAGCTTGTCCGGGACAGGGAGCAATCAGCCCCAGCATTTT TRBD1 TRBJ1-5 16 - TRBV7-2
CASSIYGRDSYEQYF TGTGCCAGCAGTATCTACGGCAGGGACTCCTACGAGCAGTACTTC - TRBJ2-7 15 - TRBV28
CAWKDPGHQYF TGTGCCTGGAAGGATCCGGGACACCAGTACTTC - TRBJ2-7 11 - TRBV30
CASSLAVSSYEQYF TGTGCCAGCAGCCTAGCGGTGAGTTCCTACGAGCAGTACTTC TRBD2 TRBJ2-7 14 - TRBV6-5
CATRPQANTGELFF TGTGCCACTCGCCCCCAGGCGAACACCGGGGAGCTGTTTTTT - TRBJ2-2 14 few TRBV7-3
CASSLIRPTSGPTDTQYF TGTGCCAGCAGTCTTATCCGTCCGACTAGCGGGCCCACAGATACGCAGTATTTT TRBD2 TRBJ2-3 18 - TRBV7-2
CSRSDRDRPPEAFF TGCAGCCGCTCGGACCGGGACAGGCCCCCTGAAGCTTTCTTT TRBD1 TRBJ1-1 14 - TRBV29-1
CASSSLSANYGYTF TGTGCCAGCAGCTCCCTAAGCGCTAACTATGGCTACACCTTC - TRBJ1-2 14 - TRBV27
CASSQAAAPPGELFF TGTGCCAGCAGCCAAGCCGCGGCGCCCCCCGGGGAGCTGTTTTTT - TRBJ2-2 15 - TRBV14
CASSPPTGTEQYF TGTGCCAGCTCACCACCGACAGGGACGGAGCAGTACTTC TRBD1 TRBJ2-7 13 - TRBV18
CASSLTRLGRVNEQFF TGTGCCAGCAGCTTAACGAGGCTGGGCAGGGTGAATGAGCAGTTCTTC - TRBJ2-1 16 - TRBV7-8
CASKFDREYEQYF TGTGCCAGCAAATTCGACAGGGAGTACGAGCAGTACTTC TRBD1 TRBJ2-7 13 few TRBV6-5
CASSMDRAGAGELFF TGTGCCAGTAGTATGGACAGGGCGGGTGCCGGGGAGCTGTTTTTT TRBD1 TRBJ2-2 15 once TRBV19
CASRATVPYEQYF TGTGCCAGCAGAGCTACCGTCCCCTACGAGCAGTACTTC - TRBJ2-7 13 - TRBV25-1
CASSPALRVAANTEAFF TGCGCCAGCAGCCCCGCACTCCGGGTGGCGGCGAACACTGAAGCTTTCTTT - TRBJ1-1 17 few TRBV5-1
CASGLVLSGTRRTPTDTQYF TGTGCTAGTGGTTTGGTGTTGTCTGGGACTCGCCGGACTCCCACAGATACGCAGTATTTT - TRBJ2-3 20 - TRBV12-5
CASSYDGTVNYGYTF TGTGCCAGCAGTTACGACGGGACAGTAAACTATGGCTACACCTTC TRBD1 TRBJ1-2 15 - TRBV6-5
CASSPRNRGYNEQFF TGTGCCAGCTCACCCCGCAACAGGGGATACAATGAGCAGTTCTTC TRBD1 TRBJ2-1 15 - TRBV18
CASSGQNSYEQYF TGTGCCAGCTCGGGACAGAACTCCTACGAGCAGTACTTC TRBD1 TRBJ2-7 13 - TRBV18